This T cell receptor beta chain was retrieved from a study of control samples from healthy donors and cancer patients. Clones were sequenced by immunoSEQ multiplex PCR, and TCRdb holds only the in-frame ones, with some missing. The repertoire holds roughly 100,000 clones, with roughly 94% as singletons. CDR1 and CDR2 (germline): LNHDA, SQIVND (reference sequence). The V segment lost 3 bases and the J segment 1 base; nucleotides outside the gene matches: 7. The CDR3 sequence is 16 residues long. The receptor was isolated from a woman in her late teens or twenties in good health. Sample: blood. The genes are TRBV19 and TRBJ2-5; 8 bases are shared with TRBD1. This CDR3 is CASSIGPGGGQETQYF. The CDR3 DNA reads TGTGCCAGTAGTATTGGGCCAGGGGGCGGCCAAGAGACCCAGTACTTC.